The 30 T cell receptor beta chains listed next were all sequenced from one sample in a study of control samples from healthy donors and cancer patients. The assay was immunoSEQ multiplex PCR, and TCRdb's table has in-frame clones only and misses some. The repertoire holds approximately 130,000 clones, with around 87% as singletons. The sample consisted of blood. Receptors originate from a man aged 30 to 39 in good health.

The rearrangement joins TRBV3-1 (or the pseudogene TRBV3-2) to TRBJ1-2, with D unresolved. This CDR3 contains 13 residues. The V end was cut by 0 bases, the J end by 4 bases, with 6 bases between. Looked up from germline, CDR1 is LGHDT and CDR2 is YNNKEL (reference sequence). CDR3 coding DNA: TGTGCCAGCAGCCAAGATGGGAGCTATGGCTACACCTTC. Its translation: CASSQDGSYGYTF.

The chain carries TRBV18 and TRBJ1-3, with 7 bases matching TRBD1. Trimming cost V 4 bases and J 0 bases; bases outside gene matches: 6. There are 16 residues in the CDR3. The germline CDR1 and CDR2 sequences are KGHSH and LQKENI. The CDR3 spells CASSQNRGFSGNTIYF. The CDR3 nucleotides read TGTGCCAGCTCACAGAACAGGGGCTTCTCTGGAAACACCATATATTTT. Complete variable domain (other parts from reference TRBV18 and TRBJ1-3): NAGVMQNPRHLVRRRGQEARLRCSPMKGHSHVYWYRQLPEEGLKFMVYLQKENIIDESGMPKERFSAEFPKEGPSILRIQQVVRGDSAAYFCASSQNRGFSGNTIYFGEGSWLTVV.

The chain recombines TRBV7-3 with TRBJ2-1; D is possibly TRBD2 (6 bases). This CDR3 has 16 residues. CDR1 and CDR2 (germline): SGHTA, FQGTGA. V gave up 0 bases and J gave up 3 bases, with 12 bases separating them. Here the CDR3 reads CASSLTRDSDYNEQFF. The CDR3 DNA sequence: TGTGCCAGCAGCTTAACGAGGGACTCCGACTACAATGAGCAGTTCTTC.

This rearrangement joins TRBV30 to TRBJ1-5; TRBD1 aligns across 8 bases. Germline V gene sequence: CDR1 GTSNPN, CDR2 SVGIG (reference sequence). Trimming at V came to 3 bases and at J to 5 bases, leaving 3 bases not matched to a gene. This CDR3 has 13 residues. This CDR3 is CAWSAQGDQPQHF. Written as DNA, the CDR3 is TGTGCCTGGAGCGCACAGGGGGATCAGCCCCAGCATTTT.

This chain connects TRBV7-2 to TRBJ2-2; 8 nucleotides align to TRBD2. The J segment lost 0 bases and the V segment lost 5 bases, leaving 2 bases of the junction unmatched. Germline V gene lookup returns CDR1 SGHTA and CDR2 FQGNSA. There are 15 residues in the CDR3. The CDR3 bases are TGTGCCAGCAGCCCACTAGCGGCGAACACCGGGGAGCTGTTTTTT. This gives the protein CASSPLAANTGELFF.

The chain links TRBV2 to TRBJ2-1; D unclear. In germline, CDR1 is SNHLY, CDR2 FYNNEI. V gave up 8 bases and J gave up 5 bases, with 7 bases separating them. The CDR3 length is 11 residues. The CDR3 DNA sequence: TGTGCCAGCGCCTACAACAATGAGCAGTTCTTC. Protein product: CASAYNNEQFF.

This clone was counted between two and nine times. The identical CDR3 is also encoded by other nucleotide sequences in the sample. CDR3 bases: TGTGCCTGGAGTGTCGGGGGGGGAGAAACAGATACGCAGTATTTT. It encodes CAWSVGGGETDTQYF. The chain is built from TRBV30 and TRBJ2-3; TRBD2 matches 8 bases. The germline CDR1 and CDR2 sequences are GTSNPN and SVGIG (reference sequence). CDR3 size: 15 residues. Unmatched junction bases numbered 5, after V lost 0 bases and J lost 3 bases.

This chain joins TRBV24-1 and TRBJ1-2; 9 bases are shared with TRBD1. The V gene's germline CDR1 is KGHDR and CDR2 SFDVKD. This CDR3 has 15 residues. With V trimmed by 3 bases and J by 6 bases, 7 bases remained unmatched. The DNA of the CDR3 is TGTGCCACCAGTGATCCGGGACAGGGAATCCATGGCTACACCTTC. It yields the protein CATSDPGQGIHGYTF.

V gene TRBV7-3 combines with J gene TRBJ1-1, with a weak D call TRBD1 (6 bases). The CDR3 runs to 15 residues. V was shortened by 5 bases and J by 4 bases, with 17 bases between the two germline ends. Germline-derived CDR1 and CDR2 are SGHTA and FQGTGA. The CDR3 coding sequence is TGTGCCAGCAGCCAGAGGGGGGATGACACCACTGAAGCTTTCTTT. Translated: CASSQRGDDTTEAFF. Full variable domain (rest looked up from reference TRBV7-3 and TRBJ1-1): GAGVSQTPSNKVTEKGKYVELRCDPISGHTALYWYRQSLGQGPEFLIYFQGTGAADDSGLPNDRFFAVRPEGSVSTLKIQRTERGDSAVYLCASSQRGDDTTEAFFGQGTRLTVV.

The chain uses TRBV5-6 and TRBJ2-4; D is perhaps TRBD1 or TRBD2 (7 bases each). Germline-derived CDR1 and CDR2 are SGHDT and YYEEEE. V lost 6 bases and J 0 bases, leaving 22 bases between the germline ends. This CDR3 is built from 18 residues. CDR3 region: CASTLGRGPLLAKNIQYF. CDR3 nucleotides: TGTGCCAGCACCCTGGGGAGGGGGCCCTTACTAGCCAAAAACATTCAGTACTTC. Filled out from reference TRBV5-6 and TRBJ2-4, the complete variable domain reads DAGVTQSPTHLIKTRGQQVTLRCSPKSGHDTVSWYQQALGQGPQFIFQYYEEEERQRGNFPDRFSGHQFPNYSSELNVNALLLGDSALYLCASTLGRGPLLAKNIQYFGAGTRLSVL.

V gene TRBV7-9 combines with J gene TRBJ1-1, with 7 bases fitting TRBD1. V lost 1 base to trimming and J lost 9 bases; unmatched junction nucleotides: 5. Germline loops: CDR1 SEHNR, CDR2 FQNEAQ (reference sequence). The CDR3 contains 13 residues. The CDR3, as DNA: TGTGCCAGCAGCTTAGGAGGAGGGGGCAAAGCTTTCTTT. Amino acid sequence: CASSLGGGGKAFF.

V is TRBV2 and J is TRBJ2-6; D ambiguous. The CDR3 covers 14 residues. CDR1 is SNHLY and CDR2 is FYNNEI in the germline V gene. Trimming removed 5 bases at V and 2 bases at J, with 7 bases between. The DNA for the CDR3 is TGTGCCAGCAGTTCGAGTCCTGGGGCCAACGTCCTGACTTTC. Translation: CASSSSPGANVLTF. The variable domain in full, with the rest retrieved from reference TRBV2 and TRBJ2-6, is EPEVTQTPSHQVTQMGQEVILRCVPISNHLYFYWYRQILGQKVEFLVSFYNNEISEKSEIFDDQFSVERPDGSNFTLKIRSTKLEDSAMYFCASSSSPGANVLTFGAGSRLTVL.

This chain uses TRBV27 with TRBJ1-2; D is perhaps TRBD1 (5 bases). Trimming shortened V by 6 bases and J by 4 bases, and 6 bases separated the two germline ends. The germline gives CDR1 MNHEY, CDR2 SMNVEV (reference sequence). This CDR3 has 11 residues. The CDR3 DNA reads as TGTGCCAGCAGGGGGCCCTATGGCTACACCTTC. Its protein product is CASRGPYGYTF.

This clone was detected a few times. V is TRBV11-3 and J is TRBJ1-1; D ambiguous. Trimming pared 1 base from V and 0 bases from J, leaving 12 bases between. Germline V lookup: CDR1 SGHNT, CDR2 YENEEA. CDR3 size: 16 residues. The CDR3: CASSLGDRTVNTEAFF. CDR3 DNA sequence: TGTGCCAGCAGCTTAGGTGATCGGACGGTGAACACTGAAGCTTTCTTT.

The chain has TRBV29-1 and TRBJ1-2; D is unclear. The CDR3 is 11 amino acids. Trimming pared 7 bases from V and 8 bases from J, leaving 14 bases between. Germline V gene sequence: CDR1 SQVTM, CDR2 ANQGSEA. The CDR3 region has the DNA TGCAGCGCCGAAAGAGGGAGCGGCTACACCTTC. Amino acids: CSAERGSGYTF.

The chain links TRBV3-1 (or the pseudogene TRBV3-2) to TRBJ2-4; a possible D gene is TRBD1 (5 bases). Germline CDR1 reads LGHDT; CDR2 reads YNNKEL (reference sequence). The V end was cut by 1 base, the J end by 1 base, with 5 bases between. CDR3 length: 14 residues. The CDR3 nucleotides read TGTGCCAGCAGCCAAGCAGGGGCCAAAAACATTCAGTACTTC. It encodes CASSQAGAKNIQYF.

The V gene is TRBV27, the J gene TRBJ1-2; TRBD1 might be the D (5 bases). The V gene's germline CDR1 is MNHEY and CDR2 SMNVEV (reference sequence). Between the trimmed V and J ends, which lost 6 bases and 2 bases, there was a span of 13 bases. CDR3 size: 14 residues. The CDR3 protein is CASSLTGSNYGYTF. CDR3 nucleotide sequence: TGTGCCAGCAGCCTCACAGGATCGAACTATGGCTACACCTTC.

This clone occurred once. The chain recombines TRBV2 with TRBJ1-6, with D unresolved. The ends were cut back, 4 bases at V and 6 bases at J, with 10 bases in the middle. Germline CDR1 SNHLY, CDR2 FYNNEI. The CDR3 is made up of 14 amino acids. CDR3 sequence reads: CASSVTAANSPLHF. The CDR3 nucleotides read TGTGCCAGCAGTGTAACGGCAGCTAATTCACCCCTCCACTTT.

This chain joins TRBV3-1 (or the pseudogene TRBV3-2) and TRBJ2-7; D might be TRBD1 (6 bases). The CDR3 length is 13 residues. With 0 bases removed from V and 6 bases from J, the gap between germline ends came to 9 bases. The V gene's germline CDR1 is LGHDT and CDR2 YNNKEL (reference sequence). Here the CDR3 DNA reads TGTGCCAGCAGCCAAGATCAGGGGAGCGAGCAGTACTTC. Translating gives CASSQDQGSEQYF.

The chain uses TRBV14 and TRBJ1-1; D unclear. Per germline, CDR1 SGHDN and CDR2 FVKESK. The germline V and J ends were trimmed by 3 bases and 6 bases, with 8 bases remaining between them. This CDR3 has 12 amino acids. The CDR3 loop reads CASSQGFAEAFF. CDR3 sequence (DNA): TGTGCCAGCAGCCAGGGCTTCGCTGAAGCTTTCTTT.

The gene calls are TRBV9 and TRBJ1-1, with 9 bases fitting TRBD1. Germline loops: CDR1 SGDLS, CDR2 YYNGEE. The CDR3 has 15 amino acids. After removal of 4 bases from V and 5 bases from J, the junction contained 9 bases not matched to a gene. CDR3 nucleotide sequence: TGTGCCAGCAGCCCACGGACAGGGGAAAAAACTGAAGCTTTCTTT. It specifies CASSPRTGEKTEAFF.

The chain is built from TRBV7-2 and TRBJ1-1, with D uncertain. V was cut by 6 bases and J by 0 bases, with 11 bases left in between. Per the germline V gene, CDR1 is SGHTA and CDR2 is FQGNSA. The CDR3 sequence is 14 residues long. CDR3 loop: CASRPGRMNTEAFF. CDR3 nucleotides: TGTGCCAGCAGACCCGGACGGATGAACACTGAAGCTTTCTTT.

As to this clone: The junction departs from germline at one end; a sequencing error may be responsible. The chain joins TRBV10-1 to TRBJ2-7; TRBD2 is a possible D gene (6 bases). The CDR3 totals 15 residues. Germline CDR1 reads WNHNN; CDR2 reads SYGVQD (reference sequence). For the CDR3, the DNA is TGCGCCAGCAGGCCTAAGGAGGGTTTACCCCTGTTGCAGGGATTC. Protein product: CASRPKEGLPLLQGF.

CDR3 bases: TGTGCCAGCAGCTTGGCAGGGGTCTCCTACGAGCAGTACTTC. Encoded protein: CASSLAGVSYEQYF. The J gene is TRBJ2-7, the V gene TRBV7-2; D might be TRBD1 (6 bases). There are 14 residues in the CDR3. Germline CDR1 reads SGHTA; CDR2 reads FQGNSA. V was shortened by 3 bases and J by 0 bases, with 9 bases between the two germline ends.

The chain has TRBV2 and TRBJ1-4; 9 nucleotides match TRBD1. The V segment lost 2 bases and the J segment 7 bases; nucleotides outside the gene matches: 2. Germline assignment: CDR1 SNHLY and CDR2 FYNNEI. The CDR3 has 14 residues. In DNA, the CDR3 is TGTGCCAGCAGTGAAAGGGGACAGGGTGAAAAACTGTTTTTT. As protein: CASSERGQGEKLFF.

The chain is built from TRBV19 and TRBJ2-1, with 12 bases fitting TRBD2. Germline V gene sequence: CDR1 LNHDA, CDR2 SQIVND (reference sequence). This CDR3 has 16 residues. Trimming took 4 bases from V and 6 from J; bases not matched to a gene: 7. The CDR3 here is CASSTSSGGAVNEQFF. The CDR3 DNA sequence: TGTGCCAGTAGTACTTCTAGCGGGGGGGCCGTCAATGAGCAGTTCTTC.

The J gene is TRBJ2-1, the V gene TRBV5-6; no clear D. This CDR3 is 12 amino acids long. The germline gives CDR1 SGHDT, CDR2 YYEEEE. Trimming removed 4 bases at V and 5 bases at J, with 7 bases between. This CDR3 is CASSLLDNEQFF. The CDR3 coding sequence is TGTGCCAGCAGCCTTTTGGACAATGAGCAGTTCTTC.

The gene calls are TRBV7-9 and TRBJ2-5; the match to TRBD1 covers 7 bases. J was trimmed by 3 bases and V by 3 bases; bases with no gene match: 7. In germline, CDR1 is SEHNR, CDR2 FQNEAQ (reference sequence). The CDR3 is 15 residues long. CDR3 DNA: TGTGCCAGCAGCTTCGTCAGTACAGGGGAAGAGACCCAGTACTTC. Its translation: CASSFVSTGEETQYF.

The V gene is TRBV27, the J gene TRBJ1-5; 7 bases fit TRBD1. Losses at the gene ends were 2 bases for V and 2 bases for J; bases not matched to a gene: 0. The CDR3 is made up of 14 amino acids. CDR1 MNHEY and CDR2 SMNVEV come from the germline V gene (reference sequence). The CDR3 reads CASSLGQGNQPQHF. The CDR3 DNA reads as TGTGCCAGCAGTTTAGGACAGGGCAATCAGCCCCAGCATTTT.

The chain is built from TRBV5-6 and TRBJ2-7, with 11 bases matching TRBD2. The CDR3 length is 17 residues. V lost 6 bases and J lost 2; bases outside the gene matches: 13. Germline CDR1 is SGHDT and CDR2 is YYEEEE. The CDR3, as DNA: TGTGCCAGCACCCCTATCGATAGCGGGGGGGCCACCTACGAGCAGTACTTC. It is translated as CASTPIDSGGATYEQYF.